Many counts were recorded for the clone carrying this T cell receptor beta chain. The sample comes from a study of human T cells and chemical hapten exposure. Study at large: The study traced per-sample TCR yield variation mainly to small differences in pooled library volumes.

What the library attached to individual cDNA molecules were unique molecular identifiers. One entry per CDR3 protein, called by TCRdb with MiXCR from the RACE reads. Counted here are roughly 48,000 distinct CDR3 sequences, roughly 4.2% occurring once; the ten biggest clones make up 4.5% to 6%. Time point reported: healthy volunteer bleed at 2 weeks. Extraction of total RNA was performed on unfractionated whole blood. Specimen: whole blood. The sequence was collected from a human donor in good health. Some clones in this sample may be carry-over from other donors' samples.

CDR3 DNA sequence: TGTGCCAGCAGTTCTCTCAGGGAGACTGAAGCTTTCTTT. It encodes CASSSLRETEAFF. The chain carries TRBV6-5 and TRBJ1-1; tentatively, D is TRBD1 (5 bases). V was cut by 4 bases and J by 5 bases, with 11 bases left in between. In germline, CDR1 is MNHEY, CDR2 SVGAGI. This CDR3 has 13 residues.